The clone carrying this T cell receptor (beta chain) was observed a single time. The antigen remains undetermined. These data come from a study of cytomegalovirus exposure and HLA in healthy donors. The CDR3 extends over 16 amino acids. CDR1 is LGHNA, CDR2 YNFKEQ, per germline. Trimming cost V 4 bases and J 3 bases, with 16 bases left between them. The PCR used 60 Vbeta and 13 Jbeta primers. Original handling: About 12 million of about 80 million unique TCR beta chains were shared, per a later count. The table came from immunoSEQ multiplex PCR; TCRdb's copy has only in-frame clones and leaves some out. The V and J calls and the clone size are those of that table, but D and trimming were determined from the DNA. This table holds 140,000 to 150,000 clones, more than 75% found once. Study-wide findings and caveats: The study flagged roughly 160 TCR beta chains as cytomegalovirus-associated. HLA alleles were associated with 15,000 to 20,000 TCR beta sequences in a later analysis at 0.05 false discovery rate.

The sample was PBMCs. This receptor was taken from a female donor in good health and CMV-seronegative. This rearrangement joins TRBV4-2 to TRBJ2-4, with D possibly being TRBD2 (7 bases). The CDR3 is CASSPLGGLGKNIQYF. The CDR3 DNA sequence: TGTGCCAGCAGCCCCCTGGGGGGGCTAGGCAAAAACATTCAGTACTTC.